These T cell receptor beta chains were read from a single sample in a study of blood T cells in healthy people across ages. TCRdb ran MiXCR on the 5' RACE reads and lists one entry per CDR3 protein. This table holds approximately 900,000 distinct CDR3 sequences, around 46% found once. Sequencing was done on a sample of blood. Source of these receptors: a young man in good health. Both conserved end residues are part of each CDR3.

v_call cdr3_aa
TRBV7-6 CASSLSAGDQPQHF
TRBV7-2 CASSLSTSGGSYEQYF
TRBV7-2 CASSVQGQGAHGYTF
TRBV24-1 CATADSSNTGELFF
TRBV5-1 CASSHTSAQETQYF
TRBV3-1 CASSQGWRSEAFF
TRBV6-6 CASSLGFGTGNTGELFF
TRBV7-2 CASSPRSLDRGRGYTF
TRBV20-1 CSASLPRVTKETQYF
TRBV6-2/TRBV6-3 CASSLFGQWYF
TRBV29-1 CSVGGTDTSYEQYF
TRBV6-5 CASRGGFGELFF
TRBV6-1 CASIRKGETQYF
TRBV10-3 CAISEFQGGSPLHF
TRBV12-3/TRBV12-4 CASSRLGTTYNEQFF
TRBV4-2 CASSEEGEGGYTF
TRBV20-1 CSAETGTYGYTF
TRBV24-1 CATSDLGLGGADTKYF
TRBV11-1 CASSPPGAIYEQYF
TRBV9 CASSPRPTGANEKLFF
TRBV20-1 CSVPPSGSYNEQFF
TRBV29-1 CSVSRQTPEAFF
TRBV25-1 CASRDRQDSYEQYF
TRBV6-5 CASRTGQKYQETQYF
TRBV6-6 CASSQTGAIDGYTF
TRBV6-5 CASSPLAGAPEQFF
TRBV4-1 CASSLRPQRGYNEQFF
TRBV6-5 CASSSQGGQPQHF
TRBV20-1 CSAREPLSSGVSETQYF
TRBV9 CASSPWGDTEAFF
TRBV20-1 CSASPGLNYEQYF
TRBV6-5 CASSLMSGGPYEQYF
TRBV6-2/TRBV6-3 CASTKAVSAIYEQYF
TRBV20-1 CSARASGGYRYNEQFF
TRBV11-2 CASSAGQGGFTLHF
TRBV5-1 CASSEVGQNGYTF
TRBV9 CASSVGQTNTGELFF
TRBV20-1 CSARDILSTDTQYF
TRBV20-1 CSAKGYPGPTDTQYF
TRBV7-2 CASSLEGLTHYNEQFF
TRBV10-3 CAISDTVGRNYGYTF
TRBV20-1 CSARNLLAGGVQETQFF
TRBV18 CASSPTDRQGPTF
TRBV4-1 CASSRLYEYQETQYF
TRBV10-3 CAIGRQGTTDTQYF
TRBV4-3 CASSQDWLGEAFF
TRBV6-5 CASSYNLGSEQYF
TRBV6-6 CASSYYLSGANVLTF
TRBV7-8 CASSGTGMYEQYF
TRBV4-1 CAGSQDRDIQYF